These 15 T cell receptor beta chains came from one sample sequenced in a study of shared clonotypes between healthy human individuals (dated by TCRdb to the early 2020s). Library preparation used the immunoSEQ multiplex PCR assay. The table was pulled from immuneACCESS by TCRdb, which kept in-frame rearrangements only. Such tables lose some clones; where checked, under half of the loss comes from unresolved V genes, and the rest has no known cause. The sample contains about 1,800,000 clones, around 96% of them found a single time. Of the sample, more than 0.9% falls within the top ten clones. For the CD8 naive samples, CD45RO-negative cells were positively selected for CCR7, yielding a CD45RA+CCR7+ population from which TemRA cells were excluded. The sample was naive CD8+ T cells sorted from blood. The cell subset or site label, as the study defines it: CD45RA+CCR7+. The receptor set was obtained from a man aged 18 to 30 in good health.

Concerning this clone: In the same sample, other DNA sequences code for this CDR3. V is TRBV30 and J is TRBJ2-1, with D possibly TRBD2 on 5 matching bases. From germline, CDR1 is GTSNPN and CDR2 SVGIG (reference sequence). This CDR3 contains 12 residues. V gave up 0 bases and J gave up 6 bases, with 6 bases separating them. CDR3 coding DNA: TGTGCCTGGAGTGTACTAGGCAATGAGCAGTTCTTC. It specifies CAWSVLGNEQFF.

V gene TRBV6-5 combines with J gene TRBJ2-3; 8 bases are a match to TRBD2. The CDR3 extends over 15 amino acids. V shed 2 bases, J shed 4 bases, and the junction held 5 bases outside the gene matches. Germline V CDR1 and CDR2: MNHEY, SVGAGI. The CDR3 nucleotides are TGTGCCAGCAGTTACATGCGGGGGGCGGCAGATACGCAGTATTTT. This encodes CASSYMRGAADTQYF.

V is TRBV6-6 and J is TRBJ2-7; unclear D gene. V shed 7 bases and J shed 5 bases, with 12 bases lying between them. Germline V gene sequence: CDR1 MNHNY, CDR2 SVGAGI (reference sequence). This CDR3 spans 12 amino acids. The CDR3 sequence is CASTPNGDEQYF. The CDR3 DNA sequence: TGTGCCAGCACCCCCAATGGGGACGAGCAGTACTTC.

This chain joins TRBV7-2 and TRBJ2-5; TRBD2 agrees at 11 bases. The CDR3 consists of 15 residues. After removal of 8 bases from V and 1 base from J, the junction contained 6 bases not matched to a gene. Germline CDR1 reads SGHTA; CDR2 reads FQGNSA. CDR3 bases: TGTGCCAGCCTAGGCCTAGCGGGAGGCCAAGAGACCCAGTACTTC. Its protein product is CASLGLAGGQETQYF.

The chain uses TRBV28 and TRBJ1-4; D is unresolved. The CDR3 extends over 14 amino acids. V was pared by 5 bases and J by 3 bases, with 10 bases between. Germline loops: CDR1 MDHEN, CDR2 SYDVKM. This chain's CDR3 is CASSQWQSNEKLFF. The CDR3 nucleotides read TGTGCCAGCAGTCAGTGGCAGTCTAATGAAAAACTGTTTTTT.

The chain uses TRBV29-1 and TRBJ1-1, with D uncertain. Germline assignment: CDR1 SQVTM and CDR2 ANQGSEA. Trimming stripped 5 bases from V and 4 bases from J, with 11 bases between. This CDR3 is built from 12 residues. CDR3 bases: TGCAGCGTTCTCTACGTGGGCACTGAAGCTTTCTTT. Its protein is CSVLYVGTEAFF.

V gene TRBV25-1 combines with J gene TRBJ2-7, with unresolved D. CDR3 length equals 13 residues. V shed 1 base and J shed 5 bases, with 9 bases lying between them. Looked up from germline, CDR1 is MGHDK and CDR2 is SYGVNS. DNA of the CDR3: TGTGCCAGCAGTGAATTGGAGCGCCACGAGCAGTACTTC. Amino acids: CASSELERHEQYF.

J is TRBJ2-7 and V is TRBV10-1; 12 bases fit TRBD2. With V trimmed by 7 bases and J by 2 bases, 15 bases remained unmatched. The CDR3 sequence is 18 residues long. Per germline, CDR1 WNHNN and CDR2 SYGVQD (reference sequence). The DNA of the CDR3 is TGCGCCAGCAAAGCCGGGACTAGCGGGCAAGTCAGCGCCTACGAGCAGTACTTC. Encoded protein: CASKAGTSGQVSAYEQYF.

This chain uses TRBV10-2 with TRBJ2-7, with 9 bases identical to TRBD2. CDR1 and CDR2 (germline): WSHSY, SAAADI. The junction had 6 bases not matched to a gene; V was cut back by 1 base and J by 5 bases. The CDR3 is made up of 15 amino acids. The CDR3 region is CASSELTGLADEQYF. The CDR3 nucleotides are TGCGCCAGCAGTGAGTTGACGGGACTAGCAGACGAGCAGTACTTC.

The gene calls are TRBV25-1 and TRBJ2-7, with D perhaps matching TRBD2 (5 bases). The V gene lost 0 bases and the J gene lost 3 bases, with 15 bases spanning the gap. Germline CDR1 and CDR2: MGHDK and SYGVNS. The CDR3 consists of 16 residues. The CDR3 DNA follows: TGTGCCAGCAGTGAATATATCGGGGTCCCCTTCTACGAGCAGTACTTC. Translating it yields CASSEYIGVPFYEQYF.

V and J are TRBV11-2 and TRBJ1-1; the match to TRBD1 covers 7 bases. From germline, CDR1 is SGHAT and CDR2 FQNNGV. This CDR3 region has 17 residues. The V and J ends lost 1 base and 0 bases, in that order; junction bases with no gene match: 8. In nucleotides, the CDR3 is TGTGCCAGCAGCTTAGGTCCCGGGACAGTTATGAACACTGAAGCTTTCTTT. Its protein is CASSLGPGTVMNTEAFF.

The chain uses TRBV19 and TRBJ1-1, with 7 bases matching TRBD1. V lost 9 bases to trimming and J lost 3 bases; unmatched junction nucleotides: 1. Germline V gives CDR1 LNHDA, CDR2 SQIVND (reference sequence). CDR3 length equals 11 residues. The CDR3 DNA is TGTGCCAGCAGGGGGTACACTGAAGCTTTCTTT. Translation gives CASRGYTEAFF.

The chain couples TRBV5-1 to TRBJ1-2; 10 bases match TRBD1. Germline CDR1 reads SGHRS; CDR2 reads YFSETQ. The CDR3 length is 16 residues. V lost 1 base to trimming and J lost 5 bases; unmatched junction nucleotides: 8. In DNA, the CDR3 is TGCGCCAGCAGCTTGAGCGTGACAGGGGGCTCGTATGGCTACACCTTC. It encodes CASSLSVTGGSYGYTF.

This clone has just one count. This chain joins TRBV28 and TRBJ2-7; 9 bases are shared with TRBD1. Trimming took 4 bases from V and 3 from J; bases not matched to a gene: 7. The CDR3 runs 15 residues. Germline CDR1 and CDR2: MDHEN and SYDVKM. The CDR3 reads CASSSLDRGGYEQYF. For the CDR3, the DNA is TGTGCCAGCAGTTCTCTGGACAGGGGTGGCTACGAGCAGTACTTC.

V is TRBV5-1 and J is TRBJ2-1; the match to TRBD2 covers 15 bases. The CDR3 extends over 16 amino acids. Per the germline V gene, CDR1 is SGHRS and CDR2 is YFSETQ. Trimming at V came to 0 bases and at J to 10 bases, leaving 5 bases not matched to a gene. CDR3 DNA sequence: TGCGCCAGCAGCTTGGTGGGACTAGCGGGGGGTAACGAGCAGTTCTTC. It codes for CASSLVGLAGGNEQFF.